Sequencing of this TCR beta chain was carried out in a study of monozygotic twins with inflammatory bowel disease. With the 5' RACE reads reprocessed, TCRdb shows one record per CDR3 protein and no DNA. The table lists some 170,000 distinct CDR3 sequences. CDR1 is SGHTA, CDR2 FQGNSA, per germline. The CDR3 runs to 17 residues. The chain recombines TRBV7-2 with TRBJ2-3; TCRdb outputs TRBD2, but without DNA this stays unchecked. Sequencing input: blood. The origin of this receptor is a human donor with ulcerative colitis or Crohn's disease, or a healthy co-twin of an affected twin (not recorded which). CDR3: CASSLAAAGGPRDTQYF.